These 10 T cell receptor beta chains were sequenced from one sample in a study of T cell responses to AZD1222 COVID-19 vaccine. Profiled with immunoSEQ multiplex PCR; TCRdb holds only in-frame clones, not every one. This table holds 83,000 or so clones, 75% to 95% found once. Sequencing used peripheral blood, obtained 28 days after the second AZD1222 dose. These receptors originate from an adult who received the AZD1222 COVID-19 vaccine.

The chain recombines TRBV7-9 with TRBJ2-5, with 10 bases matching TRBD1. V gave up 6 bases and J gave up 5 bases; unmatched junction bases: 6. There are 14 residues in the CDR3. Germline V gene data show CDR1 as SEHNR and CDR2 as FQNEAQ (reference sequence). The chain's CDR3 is CASSMDRGRETQYF. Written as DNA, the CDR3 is TGTGCCAGCAGTATGGACAGGGGGAGGGAGACCCAGTACTTC.

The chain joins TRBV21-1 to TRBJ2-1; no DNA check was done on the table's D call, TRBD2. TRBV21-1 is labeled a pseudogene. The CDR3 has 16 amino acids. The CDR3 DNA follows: TGTGCCAGCAGCAAAGAAGCGGGAGACCCTTACAATGAGCAGTTCTTC. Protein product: CASSKEAGDPYNEQFF.

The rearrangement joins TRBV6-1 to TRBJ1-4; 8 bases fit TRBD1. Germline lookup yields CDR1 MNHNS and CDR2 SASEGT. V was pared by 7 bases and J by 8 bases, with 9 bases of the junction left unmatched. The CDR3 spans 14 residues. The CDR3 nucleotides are TGTGCCAGCACCCCGGACAGGGCGGAAGAAAAACTGTTTTTT. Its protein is CASTPDRAEEKLFF.

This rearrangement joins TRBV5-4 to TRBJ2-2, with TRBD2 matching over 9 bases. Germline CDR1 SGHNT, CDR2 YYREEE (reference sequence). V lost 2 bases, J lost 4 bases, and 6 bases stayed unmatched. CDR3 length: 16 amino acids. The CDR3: CASSFRGTSTTGELFF. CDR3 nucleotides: TGTGCCAGCAGCTTTCGAGGGACTAGCACCACCGGGGAGCTGTTTTTT.

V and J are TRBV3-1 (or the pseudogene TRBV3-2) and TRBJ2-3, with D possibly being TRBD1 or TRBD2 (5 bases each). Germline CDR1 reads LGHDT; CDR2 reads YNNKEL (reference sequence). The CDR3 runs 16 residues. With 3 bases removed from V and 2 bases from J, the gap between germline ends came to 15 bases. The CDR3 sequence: CASSQTSGRFTDTQYF. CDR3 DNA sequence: TGTGCCAGCAGCCAGACATCAGGGAGATTCACAGATACGCAGTATTTT.

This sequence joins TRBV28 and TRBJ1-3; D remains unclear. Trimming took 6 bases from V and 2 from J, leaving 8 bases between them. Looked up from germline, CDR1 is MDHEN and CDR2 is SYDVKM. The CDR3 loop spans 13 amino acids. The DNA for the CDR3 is TGTGCCAGCAGCAGAGACACTGGAAACACCATATATTTT. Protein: CASSRDTGNTIYF.

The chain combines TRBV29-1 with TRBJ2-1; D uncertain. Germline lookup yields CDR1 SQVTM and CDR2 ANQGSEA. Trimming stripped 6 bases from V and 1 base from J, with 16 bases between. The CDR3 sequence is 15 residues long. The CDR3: CSVVRPPGSYNEQFF. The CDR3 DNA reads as TGCAGCGTCGTCCGACCCCCCGGTTCCTACAATGAGCAGTTCTTC.

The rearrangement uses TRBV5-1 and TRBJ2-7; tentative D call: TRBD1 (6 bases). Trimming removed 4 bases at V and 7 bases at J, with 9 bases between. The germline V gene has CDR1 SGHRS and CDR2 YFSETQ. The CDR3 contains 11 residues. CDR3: CASSLQGEQYF. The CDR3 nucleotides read TGCGCCAGCAGCCTTCAGGGGGAGCAGTACTTC.

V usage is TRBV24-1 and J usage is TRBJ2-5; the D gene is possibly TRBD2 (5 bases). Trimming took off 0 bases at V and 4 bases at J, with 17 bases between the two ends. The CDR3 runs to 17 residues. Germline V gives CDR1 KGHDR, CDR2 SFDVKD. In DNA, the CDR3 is TGTGCCACCAGTGATTTGTCCCCCGGACTGGCGAGAGAGACCCAGTACTTC. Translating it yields CATSDLSPGLARETQYF.

CDR3 residues: CASSYQLARDVYEQYF. CDR3 coding DNA: TGTGCCAGCAGTTACCAACTAGCGAGGGATGTCTACGAGCAGTACTTC. The rearrangement uses TRBV6-2 or TRBV6-3 and TRBJ2-7; TRBD2 matches at 7 bases. The CDR3 has 16 residues. Trimming cost V 2 bases and J 3 bases; bases outside gene matches: 10. Germline V lookup: CDR1 MNHEY, CDR2 SVGEGT.